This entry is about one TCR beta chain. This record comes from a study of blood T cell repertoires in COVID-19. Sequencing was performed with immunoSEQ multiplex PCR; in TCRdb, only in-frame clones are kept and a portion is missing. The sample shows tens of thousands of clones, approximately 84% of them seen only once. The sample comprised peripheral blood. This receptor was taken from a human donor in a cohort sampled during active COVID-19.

The CDR3 DNA reads as TGTGCCAGCAGCGTTAGAGGGAGGTACAATGAGCAGTTCTTC. It specifies CASSVRGRYNEQFF. The rearrangement links TRBV9 to TRBJ2-1; possible D gene TRBD2, 6 bases. Germline CDR1 is SGDLS and CDR2 is YYNGEE. Trimming removed 2 bases from V and 4 bases from J, with 10 bases in between. This CDR3 comprises 14 residues. Looking up the rest from reference TRBV9 and TRBJ2-1 gives the full variable domain: DSGVTQTPKHLITATGQRVTLRCSPRSGDLSVYWYQQSLDQGLQFLIQYYNGEERAKGNILERFSAQQFPDLHSELNLSSLELGDSALYFCASSVRGRYNEQFFGPGTRLTVL.